One and the same sample provided the 9 T cell receptor beta chains below, sequenced in a study of early T cells in non-severe SARS-CoV-2 infection. TCRdb independently ran MiXCR on the 5' RACE reads; one entry per CDR3 protein. The sample holds more than 95,000 distinct CDR3 sequences, approximately 10% seen once. Specimen: whole blood, collected at baseline. The origin of the receptors is an adult who was a healthcare worker with PCR-confirmed SARS-CoV-2 infection or an uninfected control (not recorded which).

This clonotype was counted ten times or more. This chain connects TRBV4-2 to TRBJ2-1; tentatively, D is TRBD1 (6 bases). Trimming took off 0 bases at V and 5 bases at J, with 11 bases between the two ends. Germline V gives CDR1 LGHNA, CDR2 YNFKEQ. CDR3 size: 15 residues. The CDR3 region is CASSQEAGTNNEQFF. CDR3 nucleotides: TGTGCCAGCAGCCAAGAGGCAGGGACAAACAATGAGCAGTTCTTC.

This clonotype has a count of ten or more. This chain joins TRBV12-3 or TRBV12-4 and TRBJ2-5, with D possibly being TRBD1 (6 bases). This CDR3 is built from 13 residues. V dropped 7 bases and J dropped 0 bases, with 9 bases sitting between them. The CDR3 bases are TGTGCCAGCACCCGGACAGACCAAGAGACCCAGTACTTC. Its protein is CASTRTDQETQYF.

Only a few counts were recorded for this clonotype. V is TRBV28 and J is TRBJ1-2; D is ambiguous. Germline CDR1 is MDHEN and CDR2 is SYDVKM. This CDR3 region has 13 residues. The germline V and J ends were trimmed by 3 bases and 0 bases, with 5 bases remaining between them. In DNA, the CDR3 is TGTGCCAGCAGTTTTCAAGCTAACTATGGCTACACCTTC. This sequence encodes CASSFQANYGYTF.

CDR3 sequence reads: CASSQDRDYPYNSPLHF. In nucleotides, the CDR3 is TGTGCCAGCAGCCAGGACAGGGACTATCCCTATAATTCACCCCTCCACTTT. This sequence joins TRBV7-2 and TRBJ1-6, with 8 bases matching TRBD1. Germline CDR1 SGHTA, CDR2 FQGNSA. The CDR3 has 17 amino acids. J gave up 2 bases and V 5 bases, and 8 bases lay outside the gene matches.

A single count supports this clonotype. The junction differs from germline at one of its ends, possibly a read error. This sequence joins TRBV6-2 or TRBV6-3 and TRBJ2-7; D not certain. This CDR3 comprises 15 residues. In germline, CDR1 is MNHEY, CDR2 SVGEGT. CDR3 in amino acids: CPSSYSFDPSYEQYF. In nucleotides, the CDR3 is TGTCCCAGCAGTTACTCGTTCGACCCCTCCTACGAGCAGTACTTC.

This clonotype was picked up a small number of times. This chain uses TRBV5-5 with TRBJ2-2; D is perhaps TRBD1 (5 bases). CDR1 is SGHKS and CDR2 is YYEKEE in the germline V gene (reference sequence). Trimming cost V 1 base and J 1 base, with 11 bases left between them. The CDR3 spans 16 residues. The CDR3 DNA reads as TGTGCCAGCAGCTTGCTAGGGGCGCGGAACACCGGGGAGCTGTTTTTT. Its translation: CASSLLGARNTGELFF.

This clonotype was picked up a small number of times. The chain recombines TRBV7-9 with TRBJ1-6; D is unclear. V lost 2 bases and J 8 bases, leaving 7 bases between the germline ends. CDR3 size: 13 residues. CDR1 SEHNR and CDR2 FQNEAQ come from the germline V gene (reference sequence). The CDR3 spells CASSLNSDSPLHF. The CDR3, as DNA: TGTGCCAGCAGCTTAAACTCCGATTCACCCCTCCACTTT.

This clonotype has only a few counts. V is TRBV3-1 and J is TRBJ2-7; D is unresolved. The CDR3 has 12 residues. The germline V gene has CDR1 LGHDT and CDR2 YNNKEL (reference sequence). Trimming left V 5 bases short and J 4 bases short, with 9 bases between. The CDR3 coding sequence is TGTGCCAGCAGCTCACTGACTTACGAGCAGTACTTC. It encodes CASSSLTYEQYF.

The chain has TRBV7-2 and TRBJ2-3; possible D gene TRBD1, 6 bases. Germline V gene sequence: CDR1 SGHTA, CDR2 FQGNSA. The CDR3 runs to 14 residues. V lost 5 bases and J lost 3, with 12 bases in between. In nucleotides, the CDR3 is TGTGCCAGCAGCCCCGGACAGATGACAGATACGCAGTATTTT. It specifies CASSPGQMTDTQYF.